This T cell receptor (beta chain) was profiled in a study of cytomegalovirus exposure and HLA in healthy donors. General study points: Later work associated approximately 17,000 TCR beta sequences with HLA alleles at 0.05 false discovery rate. Per published reports, the classifier diagnosed cytomegalovirus status with high specificity and sensitivity.

As for this clone: Its specificity is not known.

The PCR contained 60 Vbeta and 13 Jbeta primers. Libraries were prepared by immunoSEQ multiplex PCR; TCRdb keeps only in-frame clonotypes and omits some of them. The top ten hold 1% to 1.5% of the sample, which has 200,000 or so clones, more than 70% seen once. This CDR3 contains 20 residues. V shed 1 base and J 4 bases; nucleotides not matched to a gene: 19. CDR1 SGHNT and CDR2 YYREEE come from the germline V gene (reference sequence). This sequence originates from a human donor in good health. J is TRBJ2-2 and V is TRBV5-4; TRBD1 matches at 7 bases. The sequenced sample was PBMCs. The CDR3 nucleotides are TGTGCCAGCAGCTTGTCGGGGACAGCTCCCGACGGACTCTTCACCGGGGAGCTGTTTTTT. This sequence encodes CASSLSGTAPDGLFTGELFF.